Presented here are 9 T cell receptor beta chains from one specimen sequenced in a study of stem cell transplantation in POMP-related autoinflammatory disease. Method: immunoSEQ multiplex PCR; TCRdb's copy keeps in-frame clones and lacks some. The sample lists about 6,900 clones; around 83% were seen once. Sequencing was done on a sample of a CXCR5-defined cell subset from PBMCs. These receptor sequences come from a human donor in good health.

The V call is TRBV6-1, the J call TRBJ2-1; D is unclear. This CDR3 contains 13 residues. Trimming removed 2 bases at V and 6 bases at J, with 8 bases between. Germline-derived CDR1 and CDR2 are MNHNS and SASEGT. Written as DNA, the CDR3 is TGTGCCAGCAGTGAATTGGGTCTCAATGAGCAGTTCTTC. Residues: CASSELGLNEQFF.

The rearrangement uses TRBV7-2 and TRBJ2-1; 13 bases are shared with TRBD2. J gave up 4 bases and V 1 base, and 4 bases lay outside the gene matches. Per germline, CDR1 SGHTA and CDR2 FQGNSA. The CDR3 extends over 17 amino acids. CDR3 coding DNA: TGTGCCAGCAGCTTAGTGAGACTAGCGGGGGGATACAATGAGCAGTTCTTC. Its protein product is CASSLVRLAGGYNEQFF.

This clone was detected only once. V usage is TRBV6-4 and J usage is TRBJ2-3; possible D gene TRBD1, 6 bases. The CDR3 is 18 residues long. CDR1 and CDR2 from the germline V gene are MRHNA and SNTAGT. The V end was cut by 0 bases, the J end by 1 base, with 17 bases between. This chain's CDR3 is CASSDSMVGAAGTDTQYF. CDR3 bases: TGTGCCAGCAGTGACTCGATGGTGGGGGCGGCTGGCACAGATACGCAGTATTTT.

This clone was seen only a few times. The chain links TRBV7-3 to TRBJ2-5; the D gene is possibly TRBD2 (6 bases). CDR3 length: 12 residues. V was clipped by 5 bases and J by 5 bases, with 9 bases between them. Per the germline V gene, CDR1 is SGHTA and CDR2 is FQGTGA. CDR3 sequence: CASSIGGETQYF. The CDR3 coding sequence is TGTGCCAGCAGCATTGGGGGGGAGACCCAGTACTTC.

The chain employs TRBV15 and TRBJ2-5, with D possibly being TRBD1 or TRBD2 (5 bases each). Per germline, CDR1 LNHNV and CDR2 YYDKDF (reference sequence). The CDR3 is 13 amino acids. Trimming shortened V by 1 base and J by 2 bases, and 5 bases separated the two germline ends. The CDR3 DNA is TGTGCCACCAGCAGAGGGGGGCAAGAGACCCAGTACTTC. This encodes CATSRGGQETQYF.

The chain employs TRBV6-6 and TRBJ2-2; TRBD1 matches at 8 bases. The CDR3 loop spans 16 amino acids. The germline gives CDR1 MNHNY, CDR2 SVGAGI (reference sequence). Unmatched junction bases numbered 9, after V lost 5 bases and J lost 4 bases. CDR3 residues: CASSPPGQESTGELFF. DNA of the CDR3: TGTGCCAGCAGTCCACCGGGACAGGAGTCCACCGGGGAGCTGTTTTTT.

The chain joins TRBV6-7 to TRBJ2-5; 12 nucleotides align to TRBD2. TRBV6-7 is placed among ORFs of uncertain function. This CDR3 comprises 17 residues. With V trimmed by 4 bases and J by 5 bases, 11 bases remained unmatched. This CDR3 is CASSSLLAGGPDETQYF. The CDR3 DNA sequence: TGTGCCAGCAGTTCCTTGCTAGCGGGGGGGCCCGATGAGACCCAGTACTTC.

The J gene is TRBJ2-2, the V gene TRBV15; no clear D. Deletions cut 8 bases from V and 6 bases from J, with 13 bases between. There are 13 residues in the CDR3. Germline lookup yields CDR1 LNHNV and CDR2 YYDKDF (reference sequence). The CDR3 region has the DNA TGTGCCACCCGCCCCGGAAAAGCCGGGGAGCTGTTTTTT. Translating it yields CATRPGKAGELFF.

The chain uses TRBV5-4 and TRBJ1-2; a weak D match, TRBD1 (6 bases). Looked up from germline, CDR1 is SGHNT and CDR2 is YYREEE (reference sequence). V lost 0 bases and J 6 bases, leaving 12 bases between the germline ends. This CDR3 is 14 amino acids long. The DNA of the CDR3 is TGTGCCAGCAGCTTGGCGGGGGCGGGGGATGGCTACACCTTC. Its translation: CASSLAGAGDGYTF. Full variable domain (rest looked up from reference TRBV5-4 and TRBJ1-2): ETGVTQSPTHLIKTRGQQVTLRCSSQSGHNTVSWYQQALGQGPQFIFQYYREEENGRGNFPPRFSGLQFPNYSSELNVNALELDDSALYLCASSLAGAGDGYTFGSGTRLTVV.